This entry lists 25 T cell receptor beta chains sequenced from one sample in a study of spatial heterogeneity in lung cancer. Using its own MiXCR run on the 5' RACE reads, TCRdb lists one record per CDR3 protein. The sample lists 45,000 to 55,000 distinct CDR3 sequences, about 5.8% occurring once. The time point: sample taken at primary tumor resection. Unsorted tumor, nontumor lung tissue or cryopreserved PBMC supplied the whole RNA. The specimen was PBMCs, collected at surgery. All receptors derive from a male donor with early-stage non-small cell lung cancer.

The table lists this clonotype with many counts. The chain combines TRBV10-3 with TRBJ1-1; perhaps TRBD1 as D (5 bases). Looked up from germline, CDR1 is ENHRY and CDR2 is SYGVKD. The CDR3 totals 17 residues. The germline V and J ends were trimmed by 4 bases and 6 bases, with 24 bases remaining between them. CDR3 coding DNA: TGTGCCATCAGTGGGACCTCTAATACCGGGACGGAGTCTGAAGCTTTCTTT. This translates into CAISGTSNTGTESEAFF.

This clonotype was seen many times. This sequence joins TRBV28 and TRBJ2-7; a weak D match, TRBD1 (6 bases). CDR1 and CDR2 from the germline V gene are MDHEN and SYDVKM. This CDR3 has 15 amino acids. V was clipped by 3 bases and J by 4 bases, with 16 bases between them. The CDR3 coding sequence is TGTGCCAGCAGTTTTGGCTGGCAGGGGACATACGAGCAGTACTTC. Residues: CASSFGWQGTYEQYF.

In regard to this clonotype: A clone one base away is much larger, so this may be a read error. This rearrangement joins TRBV4-3 to TRBJ2-2, with 9 nucleotides matching TRBD2. The CDR3 is 15 residues long. Germline V gene data show CDR1 as LGHNA and CDR2 as YSLEER. V gave up 4 bases and J gave up 6 bases; unmatched junction bases: 6. This CDR3 is CASSPLAGVAGELFF. The CDR3 nucleotides are TGCGCCAGCAGCCCTTTAGCGGGAGTTGCCGGGGAGCTGTTTTTT.

This clonotype was recorded at least ten times. The V call is TRBV2, the J call TRBJ1-2; no clear D gene. CDR1 SNHLY and CDR2 FYNNEI come from the germline V gene. Trimming took off 5 bases at V and 4 bases at J, with 11 bases between the two ends. CDR3 length equals 13 residues. This CDR3 reads CASSRKAGYGYTF. In DNA, the CDR3 is TGTGCCAGCAGTCGTAAGGCGGGCTATGGCTACACCTTC.

At least ten counts were recorded for this clonotype. Lacking the conserved final phenylalanine or tryptophan, this CDR3 likely reflects a read error. The limits of the CDR3 on the DNA are not certain, so only TCRdb's listed CDR3 is given. The chain recombines TRBV10-3 with TRBJ1-1. The CDR3 region is 10 residues in length, termini included. Per germline, CDR1 ENHRY and CDR2 SYGVKD. CDR3 protein: CAISESGPPG.

This clonotype was seen at least ten times. The chain joins TRBV5-5 to TRBJ1-2; 8 positions agree with TRBD1. Germline CDR1 and CDR2: SGHKS and YYEKEE (reference sequence). V lost 4 bases to trimming and J lost 3 bases; unmatched junction nucleotides: 5. The CDR3 is 14 amino acids. Here the CDR3 reads CASSVTGADYGYTF. The CDR3 DNA follows: TGTGCCAGCAGCGTGACAGGGGCCGACTATGGCTACACCTTC.

This clonotype was recorded at least ten times. The chain combines TRBV12-3 or TRBV12-4 with TRBJ2-1; D assignment may be TRBD1 or TRBD2 (5 bases each). There are 15 residues in the CDR3. Between the trimmed V and J ends, which lost 3 bases and 0 bases, there was a span of 9 bases. This CDR3 is CASSFVGTSYNEQFF. For the CDR3, the DNA is TGTGCCAGCAGTTTTGTAGGGACCTCCTACAATGAGCAGTTCTTC.

This clonotype was observed many times. The genes are TRBV20-1 and TRBJ1-2; D gene ambiguous. The germline gives CDR1 DFQATT, CDR2 SNEGSKA (reference sequence). Trimming stripped 2 bases from V and 6 bases from J, with 16 bases between. There are 14 residues in the CDR3. CDR3 in DNA: TGCAGTGCTAGATCGGCCAGGACCCTTGATGGCTACACCTTC. Its translation: CSARSARTLDGYTF.

This clonotype was seen more than once but under ten times. V gene TRBV12-3 or TRBV12-4 combines with J gene TRBJ2-2; D perhaps matches TRBD2 (5 bases). CDR3 length: 12 residues. The V gene lost 10 bases and the J gene lost 5 bases, with 11 bases spanning the gap. In DNA, the CDR3 is TGTGCCAACAGCCGAGGGACCGGGGAGCTGTTTTTT. The encoded protein is CANSRGTGELFF.

This clonotype showed up just a few times. The CDR3: CASSARTGGADTQYF. The CDR3 DNA reads TGTGCCAGCAGTGCAAGGACAGGGGGCGCAGATACGCAGTATTTT. The chain employs TRBV6-4 and TRBJ2-3, with TRBD1 matching over 11 bases. CDR1 and CDR2 from the germline V gene are MRHNA and SNTAGT. The CDR3 length is 15 residues. Unmatched junction bases numbered 4, after V lost 4 bases and J lost 4 bases.

This clonotype was seen at least ten times. This chain links TRBV10-3 with TRBJ2-3; 11 positions match TRBD2. The V gene's germline CDR1 is ENHRY and CDR2 SYGVKD. With V trimmed by 6 bases and J by 6 bases, 14 bases remained unmatched. The CDR3 is 17 residues long. The CDR3 protein is CAIRELAGLAEQDTQYF. The CDR3, as DNA: TGTGCCATCAGAGAACTCGCGGGACTAGCGGAGCAGGATACGCAGTATTTT.

This clonotype was seen many times. The gene calls are TRBV29-1 and TRBJ2-7; D not resolved. The CDR3 runs 15 residues. Trimming pared 6 bases from V and 7 bases from J, leaving 25 bases between. Per germline, CDR1 SQVTM and CDR2 ANQGSEA. CDR3: CSVKARMTVLGEQYF. CDR3 in DNA: TGCAGCGTCAAAGCTAGAATGACTGTTTTGGGAGAGCAGTACTTC.

The sample holds many counts of this clonotype. The chain recombines TRBV2 with TRBJ2-3; maybe TRBD2 (6 bases). Germline V gene data show CDR1 as SNHLY and CDR2 as FYNNEI. Trimming removed 9 bases at V and 2 bases at J, with 12 bases between. The length of the CDR3 is 13 residues. As DNA, the CDR3 is TGTGCCAGTGTAGCGGACTTCACAGATACGCAGTATTTT. Its protein product is CASVADFTDTQYF.

Many counts were recorded for this clonotype. The chain is built from TRBV28 and TRBJ2-4; 7 nucleotides agree with TRBD1. Germline V lookup: CDR1 MDHEN, CDR2 SYDVKM. This CDR3 is built from 16 residues. Unmatched junction bases numbered 10, after V lost 5 bases and J lost 3 bases. The CDR3, as DNA: TGTGCCAGCAGTCCGACAGGGAAGCAGGGCAAAAACATTCAGTACTTC. Its translation: CASSPTGKQGKNIQYF.

This clonotype was found many times. Here the CDR3 reads CASSRSGAGTEAFF. Here the CDR3 DNA reads TGTGCCAGCAGCCGTTCGGGGGCTGGAACTGAAGCTTTCTTT. The J gene is TRBJ1-1, the V gene TRBV7-2; D is possibly TRBD1 (6 bases). Trimming pared 5 bases from V and 5 bases from J, leaving 15 bases between. The germline gives CDR1 SGHTA, CDR2 FQGNSA. The CDR3 length is 14 residues.

This clonotype was seen a few times. The chain couples TRBV19 to TRBJ1-5, with D possibly being TRBD1 (5 bases). Germline CDR1 reads LNHDA; CDR2 reads SQIVND (reference sequence). Deletions cut 6 bases from V and 3 bases from J, with 21 bases between. This CDR3 is 17 amino acids long. CDR3 in amino acids: CASSPPGGTVHNQPQHF. Here the CDR3 DNA reads TGTGCCAGTAGCCCCCCGGGAGGGACGGTTCACAATCAGCCCCAGCATTTT.

This clonotype was observed many times. The chain employs TRBV30 and TRBJ2-1; 7 bases agree with TRBD2. Germline CDR1 GTSNPN, CDR2 SVGIG (reference sequence). The CDR3 covers 14 residues. The ends lost 2 bases at V and 6 bases at J; junction bases unmatched: 7. The CDR3 is CAWSPGPGGNEQFF. The CDR3 DNA reads TGTGCCTGGAGTCCGGGCCCGGGGGGCAATGAGCAGTTCTTC.

This clonotype is classed as medium-sized (0.01 to 0.1%). The V call is TRBV7-2, the J call TRBJ2-5, with D possibly TRBD2 on 6 matching bases. V lost 5 bases and J 5 bases, leaving 21 bases between the germline ends. The CDR3 is 16 residues long. The germline CDR1 and CDR2 sequences are SGHTA and FQGNSA. CDR3 bases: TGTGCCAGCAGCGTACTAGGGACTCGTGGAAGGGAGACCCAGTACTTC. It yields the protein CASSVLGTRGRETQYF.

This clonotype appeared a few times. The chain uses TRBV6-1 and TRBJ2-7; unclear D gene. V gave up 4 bases and J gave up 0 bases, with 13 bases separating them. The germline V gene encodes CDR1 MNHNS and CDR2 SASEGT. This CDR3 is built from 15 residues. The DNA of the CDR3 is TGTGCCAGCAGTGCTGGAGTATCCCTCTCCTACGAGCAGTACTTC. Its protein is CASSAGVSLSYEQYF.

This clonotype has at least ten counts. This sequence joins TRBV24-1 and TRBJ2-1, with D perhaps given as TRBD1 or TRBD2 (5 bases each). Germline CDR1 is KGHDR and CDR2 is SFDVKD. The CDR3 runs 16 residues. The V end was cut by 3 bases, the J end by 4 bases, with 15 bases between. The CDR3 reads CATSDSRDPRYNEQFF. Written as DNA, the CDR3 is TGTGCCACCAGTGATAGTAGGGACCCCAGATACAATGAGCAGTTCTTC.

The chain carries TRBV6-4 and TRBJ2-2; 7 bases are a match to TRBD1. The ends lost 5 bases at V and 5 bases at J; junction bases unmatched: 5. The CDR3 is made up of 14 amino acids. Germline V gives CDR1 MRHNA, CDR2 SNTAGT. The CDR3 loop is CASSIDRDTGELFF. The DNA for the CDR3 is TGTGCCAGCAGTATAGACAGGGATACCGGGGAGCTGTTTTTT.

The sample holds many counts of this clonotype. This chain uses TRBV20-1 with TRBJ2-1, with a possible D match to TRBD2 (6 bases). V was pared by 1 base and J by 3 bases, with 10 bases between. The germline V gene has CDR1 DFQATT and CDR2 SNEGSKA (reference sequence). The CDR3 covers 14 residues. The CDR3 sequence: CSARGSSVYNEQFF. CDR3 sequence (DNA): TGCAGTGCTAGAGGGTCTAGCGTCTACAATGAGCAGTTCTTC.

This clonotype showed up many times. The rearrangement links TRBV20-1 to TRBJ1-4, with unresolved D. The germline V gene encodes CDR1 DFQATT and CDR2 SNEGSKA (reference sequence). The CDR3 is 13 residues long. Deletions cut 1 base from V and 10 bases from J, with 13 bases between. The CDR3 spells CSARVSAVGKLFF. The CDR3 coding sequence is TGCAGTGCTAGAGTCTCGGCGGTCGGAAAACTGTTTTTT.

There are many counts of this clonotype. The V gene is TRBV20-1, the J gene TRBJ2-3, with D unresolved. The CDR3 totals 12 residues. The V gene's germline CDR1 is DFQATT and CDR2 SNEGSKA (reference sequence). Trimming stripped 1 base from V and 3 bases from J, with 5 bases between. The chain's CDR3 is CSARASTDTQYF. CDR3 in DNA: TGCAGTGCTAGAGCCAGTACAGATACGCAGTATTTT.

This chain links TRBV5-1 with TRBJ2-7, with TRBD2 matching over 9 bases. Germline lookup yields CDR1 SGHRS and CDR2 YFSETQ. The CDR3 totals 17 residues. Trimming at V came to 1 base and at J to 2 bases, leaving 10 bases not matched to a gene. This CDR3 reads CASSLFSAGGDPYEQYF. CDR3 DNA sequence: TGCGCCAGCAGCTTGTTTTCGGCGGGAGGGGACCCCTACGAGCAGTACTTC.